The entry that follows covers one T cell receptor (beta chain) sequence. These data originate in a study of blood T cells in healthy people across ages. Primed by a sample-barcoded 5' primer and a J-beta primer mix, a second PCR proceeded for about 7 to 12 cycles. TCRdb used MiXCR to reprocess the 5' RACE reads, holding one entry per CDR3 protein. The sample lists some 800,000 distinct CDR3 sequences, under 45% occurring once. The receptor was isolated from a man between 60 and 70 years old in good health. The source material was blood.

The CDR3 DNA sequence: TGTGCCATCAGTGATGTTAGCACAGATACGCAGTATTTT. It codes for CAISDVSTDTQYF. The chain joins TRBV10-3 to TRBJ2-3; no firm D call. The germline V gene has CDR1 ENHRY and CDR2 SYGVKD. Between the trimmed V and J ends, which lost 3 bases and 0 bases, there was a span of 4 bases. This CDR3 has 13 residues.